One and the same sample provided the 16 T cell receptor beta chains below, sequenced in a study of T cell responses to AZD1222 COVID-19 vaccine. Assay: immunoSEQ multiplex PCR; the TCRdb copy retains only in-frame clones and omits some. The table has some 100,000 clones, roughly 90% seen once; the top ten hold approximately 17%. The sample was peripheral blood, taken on day 0 of AZD1222 vaccination. The receptors derive from an adult in good health.

This rearrangement joins TRBV29-1 to TRBJ1-1; a possible D gene is TRBD1 (6 bases). Trimming left V 3 bases short and J 5 bases short, with 13 bases between. Germline-derived CDR1 and CDR2 are SQVTM and ANQGSEA. This CDR3 is built from 13 residues. The CDR3 bases are TGCAGCGTTGAGACCCGAGGGGGGACTGAAGCTTTCTTT. Residues: CSVETRGGTEAFF.

The chain employs TRBV10-3 and TRBJ2-1; TRBD2 matches at 8 bases. V lost 7 bases, J lost 5 bases, and 10 bases stayed unmatched. Looked up from germline, CDR1 is ENHRY and CDR2 is SYGVKD. The CDR3 has 15 residues. This CDR3 reads CAITPGGRQNNEQFF. As DNA, the CDR3 is TGTGCCATCACCCCGGGGGGGCGACAAAACAATGAGCAGTTCTTC.

The chain joins TRBV9 to TRBJ2-1; the D is unclear. Between the trimmed V and J ends, which lost 0 bases and 4 bases, there was a span of 11 bases. The CDR3 runs 15 residues. The germline V gene encodes CDR1 SGDLS and CDR2 YYNGEE. CDR3 loop: CASSVGPQAYNEQFF. The CDR3 DNA is TGTGCCAGCAGCGTAGGTCCCCAAGCATACAATGAGCAGTTCTTC.

The V gene is TRBV4-2, the J gene TRBJ2-1, with 9 nucleotides matching TRBD2. V was clipped by 4 bases and J by 5 bases; unmatched bases: 12. The CDR3 is made up of 17 amino acids. Germline V lookup: CDR1 LGHNA, CDR2 YNFKEQ. The chain's CDR3 is CASSPQGGQRGDNEQFF. In DNA form, the CDR3 reads TGTGCCAGCAGCCCCCAGGGGGGCCAGCGGGGGGACAATGAGCAGTTCTTC.

V is TRBV7-2 and J is TRBJ1-2, with TRBD1 matching 7 bases. This CDR3 comprises 15 residues. V gave up 1 base and J gave up 5 bases; unmatched junction bases: 7. Germline V lookup: CDR1 SGHTA, CDR2 FQGNSA. Written as DNA, the CDR3 is TGTGCCAGCAGCTTAGGGTTAGAGGGGGCGTATGGCTACACCTTC. It encodes CASSLGLEGAYGYTF.

The chain combines TRBV12-5 with TRBJ2-3; maybe TRBD2 (6 bases). The CDR3 sequence is 14 residues long. CDR1 LGHNT and CDR2 FRNRAP come from the germline V gene. V gave up 6 bases and J gave up 2 bases, with 12 bases separating them. The chain's CDR3 is CASGPGLDTDTQYF. In nucleotides, the CDR3 is TGTGCTAGTGGGCCGGGACTTGACACAGATACGCAGTATTTT.

CDR3 region: CAGTGVGEQYF. In nucleotides, the CDR3 is TGTGCCGGGACAGGGGTTGGCGAGCAGTACTTC. This chain uses TRBV30 with TRBJ2-7; 10 nucleotides line up with TRBD1. Looked up from germline, CDR1 is GTSNPN and CDR2 is SVGIG (reference sequence). The V and J ends lost 8 bases and 6 bases, in that order; junction bases with no gene match: 4. The CDR3 covers 11 residues.

This clone showed up just a few times. The chain uses TRBV6-1 and TRBJ1-5, with a weak D call TRBD1 (5 bases). CDR1 is MNHNS, CDR2 SASEGT, per germline. The CDR3 runs 14 residues. Between the trimmed V and J ends, which lost 3 bases and 6 bases, there was a span of 12 bases. The CDR3 reads CASSDSRGRQPQHF. DNA of the CDR3: TGTGCCAGCAGTGATTCGAGGGGCCGTCAGCCCCAGCATTTT.

V is TRBV7-9 and J is TRBJ1-6; D is possibly TRBD1 (5 bases). Germline V gene lookup returns CDR1 SEHNR and CDR2 FQNEAQ (reference sequence). V was cut by 1 base and J by 6 bases, with 13 bases left in between. This CDR3 contains 16 residues. CDR3 protein: CASSLVGAAPNSPLHF. The CDR3 DNA reads as TGTGCCAGCAGCTTAGTCGGGGCAGCCCCTAATTCACCCCTCCACTTT.

The J gene is TRBJ2-2, the V gene TRBV15; D could derive from TRBD1 or TRBD2 (5 bases each). Germline CDR1 and CDR2: LNHNV and YYDKDF (reference sequence). This CDR3 spans 15 amino acids. Trimming pared 2 bases from V and 5 bases from J, leaving 12 bases between. CDR3 in DNA: TGTGCCACCAGCAGACCCGGGACGGGGACCGGGGAGCTGTTTTTT. Amino acids: CATSRPGTGTGELFF.

The rearrangement links TRBV5-1 to TRBJ1-2, with TRBD1 as a possible D gene (5 bases). The CDR3 spans 15 residues. Per germline, CDR1 SGHRS and CDR2 YFSETQ. With 5 bases removed from V and 4 bases from J, the gap between germline ends came to 18 bases. The CDR3 loop reads CASRSDSDRSYGYTF. CDR3 DNA: TGCGCCAGCAGATCCGACAGCGATCGGTCCTATGGCTACACCTTC.

The chain uses TRBV30 and TRBJ1-2; 7 nucleotides agree with TRBD1. Germline V CDR1 and CDR2: GTSNPN, SVGIG (reference sequence). Trimming took 0 bases from V and 8 from J; bases not matched to a gene: 6. This CDR3 spans 13 amino acids. The CDR3 reads CAWSVQDRRGYTF. In DNA form, the CDR3 reads TGTGCCTGGAGTGTCCAGGACAGGAGGGGCTACACCTTC.

This chain joins TRBV3-1 (or the pseudogene TRBV3-2) and TRBJ1-1; the match to TRBD1 covers 7 bases. Germline V gene sequence: CDR1 LGHDT, CDR2 YNNKEL (reference sequence). This CDR3 spans 15 amino acids. J lost 0 bases, V lost 2 bases, and 3 bases had no gene match. The CDR3 DNA is TGTGCCAGCAGCCAACCGACAGGGATGAACACTGAAGCTTTCTTT. The encoded protein is CASSQPTGMNTEAFF.

V gene TRBV5-4 combines with J gene TRBJ1-4; D is perhaps TRBD1 (6 bases). The CDR3 contains 16 residues. From germline, CDR1 is SGHNT and CDR2 YYREEE (reference sequence). Trimming stripped 4 bases from V and 0 bases from J, with 13 bases between. The CDR3 DNA reads TGTGCCAGCAGCCAAGGGACACCTGCAACTAATGAAAAACTGTTTTTT. Translation gives CASSQGTPATNEKLFF.

V usage is TRBV15 and J usage is TRBJ1-2; 7 bases are a match to TRBD1. V gave up 1 base and J gave up 0 bases; unmatched junction bases: 5. CDR1 and CDR2 (germline): LNHNV, YYDKDF (reference sequence). The CDR3 length is 16 residues. As DNA, the CDR3 is TGTGCCACCAGCAGAGTGTGGACAGGCACTAACTATGGCTACACCTTC. It encodes CATSRVWTGTNYGYTF.

The CDR3: CASRGSGSGNTIYF. The CDR3 bases are TGTGCCAGTAGAGGGTCGGGATCTGGAAACACCATATATTTT. The genes are TRBV19 and TRBJ1-3; D uncertain. CDR3 size: 14 residues. The V gene lost 6 bases and the J gene lost 1 base, with 10 bases spanning the gap. Germline-derived CDR1 and CDR2 are LNHDA and SQIVND (reference sequence).